The 18 T cell receptor beta chains below all came from one sample that was sequenced in a study of blood T cell repertoires in COVID-19 (dated by TCRdb to 2020 to 2021). The receptor library was made with the immunoSEQ multiplex PCR assay. Entries here come from immuneACCESS through TCRdb and include only in-frame sequences with V and J called. Some clones fail to appear in such tables; in the studies checked, an unresolved V gene covers under half of the shortfall, and the cause of the remainder is unknown. The sample includes roughly 180,000 clones, with over 70% observed a single time. About 18% of the sample goes to the ten largest clones. What was sequenced was peripheral blood. The source is a man in his 60s with active or convalescent COVID-19.

This rearrangement joins TRBV30 to TRBJ2-7; TRBD1 matches 11 bases. The length of the CDR3 is 13 residues. J gave up 6 bases and V 2 bases, and 3 bases lay outside the gene matches. Per germline, CDR1 GTSNPN and CDR2 SVGIG (reference sequence). CDR3 protein: CAWSPGTGGEQYF. The CDR3 coding sequence is TGTGCCTGGAGTCCCGGGACAGGGGGCGAGCAGTACTTC.

This clone was seen only once. V is TRBV18 and J is TRBJ2-7; no reliable D call. The germline CDR1 and CDR2 sequences are KGHSH and LQKENI. CDR3 length equals 14 residues. Trimming cost V 2 bases and J 4 bases, with 12 bases left between them. CDR3 in amino acids: CASSPGQSPYEQYF. The DNA of the CDR3 is TGTGCCAGCTCACCAGGGCAGTCCCCTTACGAGCAGTACTTC.

The V call is TRBV19, the J call TRBJ1-1; D gene uncertain. This CDR3 region has 13 residues. CDR1 is LNHDA and CDR2 is SQIVND in the germline V gene (reference sequence). The V gene lost 7 bases and the J gene lost 0 bases, with 9 bases spanning the gap. CDR3 in DNA: TGTGCCAGTACCCCATACATGAACACTGAAGCTTTCTTT. Translated: CASTPYMNTEAFF.

This rearrangement joins TRBV30 to TRBJ2-1; D is ambiguous. Germline lookup yields CDR1 GTSNPN and CDR2 SVGIG (reference sequence). The ends were cut back, 0 bases at V and 8 bases at J, with 2 bases in the middle. The length of the CDR3 is 10 residues. Here the CDR3 DNA reads TGTGCCTGGAGTGTCGATGAGCAGTTCTTC. Protein: CAWSVDEQFF.

The J gene is TRBJ2-7, the V gene TRBV18; D is possibly TRBD1 (6 bases). The V gene's germline CDR1 is KGHSH and CDR2 LQKENI. Trimming shortened V by 5 bases and J by 2 bases, and 13 bases separated the two germline ends. The CDR3 contains 14 residues. The CDR3 region has the DNA TGTGCCAGCTCAGACAGGCGTCCTCCCTACGAGCAGTACTTC. Translated: CASSDRRPPYEQYF.

V is TRBV6-5 and J is TRBJ2-2, with D possibly being TRBD2 (6 bases). CDR3 length equals 15 residues. The V gene lost 7 bases and the J gene lost 1 base, with 13 bases spanning the gap. Germline assignment: CDR1 MNHEY and CDR2 SVGAGI. CDR3 sequence reads: CASTPRRENTGELFF. CDR3 DNA sequence: TGTGCCAGCACTCCTCGGCGGGAGAACACCGGGGAGCTGTTTTTT.

The gene calls are TRBV27 and TRBJ2-7; possible D gene TRBD1, 6 bases. Trimming cost V 5 bases and J 7 bases, with 24 bases left between them. This CDR3 spans 16 amino acids. CDR1 is MNHEY and CDR2 is SMNVEV in the germline V gene (reference sequence). The CDR3 nucleotides are TGTGCCAGCAGTCGTCTAGGCCCTACAGGGACGAGTGAGCAGTACTTC. Its translation: CASSRLGPTGTSEQYF.

The rearrangement links TRBV11-2 to TRBJ2-5, with 10 bases aligning to TRBD1. CDR1 and CDR2 from the germline V gene are SGHAT and FQNNGV. V gave up 3 bases and J gave up 9 bases; unmatched junction bases: 7. The CDR3 is made up of 14 amino acids. CDR3 sequence (DNA): TGTGCCAGCAGCTTCCCCGGGACAGGGGAGGCCCAGTACTTC. It translates to CASSFPGTGEAQYF.

The CDR3 nucleotides are TGTGCCAGCAGTTCTTATAGAAACACCGGGGAGCTGTTTTTT. Translated: CASSSYRNTGELFF. This sequence joins TRBV7-2 and TRBJ2-2; no reliable D call. CDR1 and CDR2 (germline): SGHTA, FQGNSA. Trimming pared 6 bases from V and 2 bases from J, leaving 10 bases between. The CDR3 sequence is 14 residues long.

The chain employs TRBV5-4 and TRBJ2-2; 10 bases map to TRBD2. Trimming cost V 5 bases and J 6 bases; bases outside gene matches: 4. This CDR3 region has 14 residues. Germline assignment: CDR1 SGHNT and CDR2 YYREEE (reference sequence). The CDR3 region is CASRIAGGSGELFF. CDR3 DNA: TGTGCCAGCAGGATAGCGGGAGGATCCGGGGAGCTGTTTTTT.

This clone was picked up one time. This sequence joins TRBV28 and TRBJ2-7; 8 bases match TRBD1. Germline CDR1 MDHEN, CDR2 SYDVKM. This CDR3 spans 14 amino acids. V gave up 7 bases and J gave up 3 bases; unmatched junction bases: 8. CDR3 loop: CASILRTGLYEQYF. The CDR3 DNA sequence: TGTGCCAGCATCCTCCGGACAGGGCTCTACGAGCAGTACTTC.

The rearrangement joins TRBV4-2 to TRBJ2-2; no clear D gene. The germline gives CDR1 LGHNA, CDR2 YNFKEQ. The length of the CDR3 is 13 residues. Trimming took off 0 bases at V and 7 bases at J, with 6 bases between the two ends. The DNA of the CDR3 is TGTGCCAGCAGCCAAGATGAGCGCGGGGAGCTGTTTTTT. Its protein product is CASSQDERGELFF.

The rearrangement uses TRBV29-1 and TRBJ2-2; 11 bases are a match to TRBD1. The CDR3 has 14 residues. Trimming at V came to 4 bases and at J to 3 bases, leaving 1 base not matched to a gene. The germline V gene has CDR1 SQVTM and CDR2 ANQGSEA. In DNA form, the CDR3 reads TGCAGCGTTGGGACAGGGGGCTACACCGGGGAGCTGTTTTTT. It encodes CSVGTGGYTGELFF.

V is TRBV5-1 and J is TRBJ1-1; D uncertain. V was shortened by 0 bases and J by 1 base, with 13 bases between the two germline ends. The CDR3 totals 16 residues. Germline CDR1 is SGHRS and CDR2 is YFSETQ. The CDR3 region is CASSLVQSNRNTEAFF. CDR3 DNA sequence: TGCGCCAGCAGCTTGGTTCAATCGAACAGGAACACTGAAGCTTTCTTT.

J is TRBJ1-2 and V is TRBV14; D call uncertain. The germline gives CDR1 SGHDN, CDR2 FVKESK. The CDR3 runs to 14 residues. The V end was cut by 0 bases, the J end by 3 bases, with 8 bases between. In DNA form, the CDR3 reads TGTGCCAGCAGCCAAGAGTGTCAATACTATGGCTACACCTTC. Protein: CASSQECQYYGYTF.

This chain joins TRBV25-1 and TRBJ1-4; possible D gene TRBD1, 6 bases. The CDR3 is made up of 15 amino acids. Trimming left V 3 bases short and J 4 bases short, with 12 bases between. Germline lookup yields CDR1 MGHDK and CDR2 SYGVNS. CDR3 nucleotides: TGTGCCAGCAGTGACCCTGGACAGCTTAATGAAAAACTGTTTTTT. It is translated as CASSDPGQLNEKLFF.

The genes are TRBV5-5 and TRBJ2-5; no reliable D call. The CDR3 has 13 amino acids. Trimming cost V 1 base and J 5 bases, with 9 bases left between them. The V gene's germline CDR1 is SGHKS and CDR2 YYEKEE (reference sequence). The CDR3 loop reads CASSLFTPETQYF. CDR3 bases: TGTGCCAGCAGCTTGTTCACTCCGGAGACCCAGTACTTC.

The genes are TRBV7-4 and TRBJ2-5, with a weak D call TRBD1 (6 bases). Germline CDR1 SGHVT, CDR2 SQSDAQ. The CDR3 covers 16 residues. V dropped 5 bases and J dropped 5 bases, with 21 bases sitting between them. CDR3 nucleotide sequence: TGTGCCAGCAGCCCTTCCGGACAGTTAGGTGAGGAGACCCAGTACTTC. This encodes CASSPSGQLGEETQYF.